The text below deals with one T cell receptor beta chain. In germline, CDR1 is SGHNT, CDR2 YENEEA. There are 14 residues in the CDR3. Trimming at V came to 3 bases and at J to 6 bases, leaving 7 bases not matched to a gene. This record belongs to a study of blood T cell repertoires in COVID-19. In the study overall: Specimens from acute and convalescent COVID-19 originated in the United States, Italy and Spain. PBMCs, B-cell-depleted T cells, or T cells provided the cDNA or gDNA that made up the material.

Authors' analysis steps: Amplification of reference gene primers was used by the study to estimate nucleated cell counts. The assay was immunoSEQ multiplex PCR, and TCRdb's table has in-frame clones only and misses some. V, J and clone size were drawn from that table, and D and trimming were deduced from the DNA. This sample carries 97,000 or so clones, 79% of them seen once, and the ten largest clones take around a sixth. The sequencing input was peripheral blood. This sequence originates from an elderly woman with active or convalescent COVID-19. This sequence joins TRBV11-3 and TRBJ2-7, with 8 bases matching TRBD1. CDR3 loop: CASSLDRVSAEQYF. The CDR3 coding sequence is TGTGCCAGCAGCTTGGACAGGGTCTCGGCCGAGCAGTACTTC.